A single sample gave rise to the 20 T cell receptor beta chains below, sequenced in a study of siplizumab effects on memory and regulatory T cells. Sequencing was performed with immunoSEQ multiplex PCR; in TCRdb, only in-frame clones are kept and a portion is missing. The sample lists more than 60,000 clones, 93% occurring once. Sequencing used CD8+ T cells sorted from blood. The source of these receptors is a human donor in good health.

In DNA, the CDR3 is TGTGCCAGCAGTGATGGACTCCAGGGAGTCTATGGCTACACCTTC. It is translated as CASSDGLQGVYGYTF. The rearrangement uses TRBV6-1 and TRBJ1-2; TRBD1 is a possible D gene (5 bases). This CDR3 contains 15 residues. Trimming removed 3 bases at V and 4 bases at J, with 15 bases between. Germline-derived CDR1 and CDR2 are MNHNS and SASEGT.

The rearrangement links TRBV14 to TRBJ2-6; 8 bases align to TRBD1. This CDR3 is built from 19 residues. Per the germline V gene, CDR1 is SGHDN and CDR2 is FVKESK. Trimming at V came to 0 bases and at J to 0 bases, leaving 7 bases not matched to a gene. CDR3 coding DNA: TGTGCCAGCAGCCAAGATCTGGCAGGGGGCCACTCTGGGGCCAACGTCCTGACTTTC. It yields the protein CASSQDLAGGHSGANVLTF.

J is TRBJ2-7 and V is TRBV9, with 12 bases that match TRBD1. The CDR3 runs 16 residues. Germline CDR1 is SGDLS and CDR2 is YYNGEE. After removal of 3 bases from V and 6 bases from J, the junction contained 10 bases not matched to a gene. This CDR3 reads CASSAWGQGAPGEQYF. CDR3 sequence (DNA): TGTGCCAGCAGCGCCTGGGGACAGGGGGCCCCCGGCGAGCAGTACTTC.

V gene TRBV27 combines with J gene TRBJ2-2; D call uncertain. The germline CDR1 and CDR2 sequences are MNHEY and SMNVEV (reference sequence). CDR3 size: 12 residues. Deletions cut 3 bases from V and 7 bases from J, with 6 bases between. This chain's CDR3 is CASSFLGGELFF. Here the CDR3 DNA reads TGTGCCAGCAGTTTCCTGGGCGGGGAGCTGTTTTTT.

This sequence joins TRBV6-5 and TRBJ2-3; 8 bases line up with TRBD2. Germline CDR1 and CDR2: MNHEY and SVGAGI. Germline trimming cut 7 bases from V and 6 bases from J; bases unmatched to any gene: 9. CDR3 length: 14 amino acids. CDR3 protein: CASTNGGDGDTQYF. The CDR3 nucleotides read TGTGCCAGCACAAACGGGGGGGACGGGGATACGCAGTATTTT.

The chain is built from TRBV6-5 and TRBJ2-6; D is undetermined. Germline V gene lookup returns CDR1 MNHEY and CDR2 SVGAGI. The CDR3 has 13 residues. Trimming pared 7 bases from V and 4 bases from J, leaving 8 bases between. CDR3 in amino acids: CASTTPGANVLTF. Written as DNA, the CDR3 is TGTGCCAGCACCACCCCAGGGGCCAACGTCCTGACTTTC.

This chain links TRBV4-1 with TRBJ2-2; a weak D match, TRBD1 (6 bases). V lost 1 base to trimming and J lost 2 bases, with 8 bases between them. The germline V gene has CDR1 MGHRA and CDR2 YSYEKL. The CDR3 contains 15 residues. The CDR3 nucleotides read TGCGCCAGCAGCCAAGGGACAGATAACACCGGGGAGCTGTTTTTT. Amino acid sequence: CASSQGTDNTGELFF.

The chain combines TRBV5-1 with TRBJ1-4; D not resolved. V was cut by 0 bases and J by 7 bases, with 13 bases left in between. The CDR3 runs to 15 residues. CDR1 is SGHRS, CDR2 YFSETQ, per germline. The chain's CDR3 is CASSLGGGIGEKLFF. The DNA of the CDR3 is TGCGCCAGCAGCTTGGGGGGAGGGATTGGTGAAAAACTGTTTTTT.

The chain employs TRBV9 and TRBJ1-1; unclear D gene. The CDR3 has 15 residues. The V gene's germline CDR1 is SGDLS and CDR2 YYNGEE. Trimming removed 0 bases from V and 3 bases from J, with 12 bases in between. The DNA for the CDR3 is TGTGCCAGCAGCGTAGTTGATGGGGTCGACACTGAAGCTTTCTTT. Protein sequence: CASSVVDGVDTEAFF.

The V gene is TRBV15, the J gene TRBJ2-7, with 8 positions matching TRBD1. Germline lookup yields CDR1 LNHNV and CDR2 YYDKDF (reference sequence). After removal of 3 bases from V and 0 bases from J, the junction contained 1 base not matched to a gene. This CDR3 is 14 amino acids long. The CDR3: CATSRDRASYEQYF. CDR3 bases: TGTGCCACCAGCAGGGACAGGGCCTCCTACGAGCAGTACTTC.

This chain connects TRBV5-8 to TRBJ2-6, with D perhaps TRBD1 (6 bases). CDR1 SGHTS and CDR2 YDEGEE come from the germline V gene. V shed 4 bases and J shed 11 bases, with 13 bases lying between them. This CDR3 comprises 13 residues. The CDR3 loop is CASSLTGDDVLTF. The CDR3 bases are TGTGCCAGCAGCCTGACAGGAGATGACGTCCTGACTTTC.

The rearrangement links TRBV6-6 to TRBJ1-6; no clear D. Germline CDR1 and CDR2: MNHNY and SVGAGI (reference sequence). The CDR3 has 15 residues. V lost 3 bases and J 3 bases, leaving 9 bases between the germline ends. In DNA form, the CDR3 reads TGTGCCAGCAGTTATGAGGGCAACTATAATTCACCCCTCCACTTT. Its protein product is CASSYEGNYNSPLHF.

CDR3 loop: CASSPRTSGGLEETQYF. Here the CDR3 DNA reads TGTGCCAGCAGCCCGAGGACTAGCGGGGGACTCGAGGAGACCCAGTACTTC. The chain is built from TRBV7-9 and TRBJ2-5; TRBD2 matches at 13 bases. The V gene's germline CDR1 is SEHNR and CDR2 FQNEAQ (reference sequence). The length of the CDR3 is 17 residues. Trimming removed 5 bases from V and 5 bases from J; junction bases left unmatched: 11. The whole variable domain, filled in from reference TRBV7-9 and TRBJ2-5, reads DTGVSQNPRHKITKRGQNVTFRCDPISEHNRLYWYRQTLGQGPEFLTYFQNEAQLEKSRLLSDRFSAERPKGSFSTLEIQRTEQGDSAMYLCASSPRTSGGLEETQYFGPGTRLLVL.

The CDR3 region has the DNA TGTGCCAGCAGTTACTCGAATACAGGAAACGAGCAGTACTTC. Translated: CASSYSNTGNEQYF. V gene TRBV6-5 combines with J gene TRBJ2-7, with D possibly being TRBD1 (5 bases). The germline gives CDR1 MNHEY, CDR2 SVGAGI. This CDR3 comprises 14 residues. Trimming removed 0 bases from V and 5 bases from J, with 11 bases in between.

This chain uses TRBV4-3 with TRBJ1-1; D ambiguous. V was clipped by 7 bases and J by 1 base, with 10 bases between them. The CDR3 is 13 residues long. The germline gives CDR1 LGHNA, CDR2 YSLEER. CDR3 in DNA: TGCGCCAGCAACGACCCCGGGAACACTGAAGCTTTCTTT. Translated: CASNDPGNTEAFF.

This rearrangement joins TRBV30 to TRBJ2-6; D is unresolved. Germline V gene sequence: CDR1 GTSNPN, CDR2 SVGIG (reference sequence). The CDR3 is 14 residues long. V lost 7 bases to trimming and J lost 0 bases, with 10 bases between them. DNA of the CDR3: TGTGCCTTGGTTGGGTTCTCTGGGGCCAACGTCCTGACTTTC. This gives the protein CALVGFSGANVLTF.

The chain couples TRBV7-2 to TRBJ1-1; D is perhaps TRBD1 (6 bases). V was clipped by 10 bases and J by 0 bases, with 9 bases between them. The CDR3 covers 12 residues. Germline CDR1 SGHTA, CDR2 FQGNSA. The CDR3 nucleotides are TGTGCCACCAGGGGCTTGAACACTGAAGCTTTCTTT. It is translated as CATRGLNTEAFF.

The chain has TRBV28 and TRBJ2-7; D may be TRBD1 (6 bases). Trimming removed 3 bases from V and 2 bases from J, with 8 bases in between. The CDR3 consists of 13 residues. CDR1 MDHEN and CDR2 SYDVKM come from the germline V gene. CDR3 sequence: CASSLGQTYEQYF. CDR3 coding DNA: TGTGCCAGCAGTTTGGGACAAACCTACGAGCAGTACTTC. The full variable domain, completed using reference TRBV28 and TRBJ2-7, is DVKVTQSSRYLVKRTGEKVFLECVQDMDHENMFWYRQDPGLGLRLIYFSYDVKMKEKGDIPEGYSVSREKKERFSLILESASTNQTSMYLCASSLGQTYEQYFGPGTRLTVT.

This clone was observed a single time. The rearrangement uses TRBV5-4 and TRBJ2-1; D is undetermined. Deletions cut 1 base from V and 0 bases from J, with 8 bases between. CDR1 and CDR2 from the germline V gene are SGHNT and YYREEE (reference sequence). This CDR3 is built from 15 residues. In DNA, the CDR3 is TGTGCCAGCAGCTTGACGCTGAGCTCCTACAATGAGCAGTTCTTC. As protein: CASSLTLSSYNEQFF.

The V gene is TRBV4-2, the J gene TRBJ1-3; 9 positions agree with TRBD1. The J segment lost 0 bases and the V segment lost 8 bases, leaving 5 bases of the junction unmatched. The length of the CDR3 is 15 residues. Germline CDR1 is LGHNA and CDR2 is YNFKEQ. The CDR3, as DNA: TGTGCCAGCCGACAGGGGGTCAGCTCTGGAAACACCATATATTTT. Encoded protein: CASRQGVSSGNTIYF.